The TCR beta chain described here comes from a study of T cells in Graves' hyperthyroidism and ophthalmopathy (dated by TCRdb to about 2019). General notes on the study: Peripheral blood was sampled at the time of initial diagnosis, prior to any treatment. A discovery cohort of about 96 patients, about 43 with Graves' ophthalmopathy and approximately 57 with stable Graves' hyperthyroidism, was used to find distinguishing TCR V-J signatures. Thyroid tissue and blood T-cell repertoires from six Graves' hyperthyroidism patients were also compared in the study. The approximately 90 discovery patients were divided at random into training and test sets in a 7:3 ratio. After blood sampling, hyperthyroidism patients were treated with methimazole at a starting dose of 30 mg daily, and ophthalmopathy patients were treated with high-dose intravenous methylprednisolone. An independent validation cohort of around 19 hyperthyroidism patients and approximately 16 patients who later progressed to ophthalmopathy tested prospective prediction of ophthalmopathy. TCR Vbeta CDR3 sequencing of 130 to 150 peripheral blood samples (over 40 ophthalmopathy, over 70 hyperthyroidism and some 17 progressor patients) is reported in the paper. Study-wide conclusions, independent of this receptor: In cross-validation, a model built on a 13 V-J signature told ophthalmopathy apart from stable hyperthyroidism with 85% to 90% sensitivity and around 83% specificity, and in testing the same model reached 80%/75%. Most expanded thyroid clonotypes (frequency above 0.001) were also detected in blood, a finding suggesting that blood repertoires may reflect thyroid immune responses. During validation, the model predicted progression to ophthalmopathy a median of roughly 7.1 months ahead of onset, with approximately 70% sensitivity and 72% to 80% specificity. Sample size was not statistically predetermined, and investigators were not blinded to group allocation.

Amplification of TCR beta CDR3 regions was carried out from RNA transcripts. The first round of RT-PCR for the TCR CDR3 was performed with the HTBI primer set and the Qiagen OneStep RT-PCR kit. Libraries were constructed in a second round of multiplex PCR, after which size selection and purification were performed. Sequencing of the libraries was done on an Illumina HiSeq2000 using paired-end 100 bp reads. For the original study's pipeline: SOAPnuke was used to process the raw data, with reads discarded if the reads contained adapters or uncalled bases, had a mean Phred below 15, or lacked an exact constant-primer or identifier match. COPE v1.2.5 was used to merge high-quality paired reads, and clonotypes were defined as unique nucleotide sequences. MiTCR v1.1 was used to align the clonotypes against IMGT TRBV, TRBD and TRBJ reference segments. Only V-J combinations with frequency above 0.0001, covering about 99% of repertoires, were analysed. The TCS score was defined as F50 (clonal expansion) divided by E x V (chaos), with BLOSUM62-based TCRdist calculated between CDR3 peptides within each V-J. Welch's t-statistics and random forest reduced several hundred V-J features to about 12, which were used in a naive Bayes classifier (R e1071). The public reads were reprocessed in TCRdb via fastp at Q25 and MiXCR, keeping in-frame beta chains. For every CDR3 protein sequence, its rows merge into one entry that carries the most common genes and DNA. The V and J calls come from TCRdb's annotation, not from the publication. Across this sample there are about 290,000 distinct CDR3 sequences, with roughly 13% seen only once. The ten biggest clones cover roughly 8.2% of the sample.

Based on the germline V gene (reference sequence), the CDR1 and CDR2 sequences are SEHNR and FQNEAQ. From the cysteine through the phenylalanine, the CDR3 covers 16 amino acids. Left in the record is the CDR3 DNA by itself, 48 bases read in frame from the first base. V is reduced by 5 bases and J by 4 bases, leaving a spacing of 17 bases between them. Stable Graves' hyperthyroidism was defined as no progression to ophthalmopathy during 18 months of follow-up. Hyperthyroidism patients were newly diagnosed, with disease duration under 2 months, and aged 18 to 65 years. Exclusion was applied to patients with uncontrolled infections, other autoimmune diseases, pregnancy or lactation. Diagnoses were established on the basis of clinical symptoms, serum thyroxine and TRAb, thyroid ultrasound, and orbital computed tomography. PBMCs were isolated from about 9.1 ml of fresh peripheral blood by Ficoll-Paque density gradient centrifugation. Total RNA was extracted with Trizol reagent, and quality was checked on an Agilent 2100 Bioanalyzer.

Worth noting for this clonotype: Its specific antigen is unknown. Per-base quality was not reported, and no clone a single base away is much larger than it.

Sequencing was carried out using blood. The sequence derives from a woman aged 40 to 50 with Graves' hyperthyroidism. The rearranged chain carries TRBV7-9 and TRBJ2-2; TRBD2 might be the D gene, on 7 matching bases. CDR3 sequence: CASSPLGGGRTGELFF. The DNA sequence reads TGTGCCAGCAGCCCGTTGGGGGGGGGGCGCACCGGGGAGCTGTTTTTT.